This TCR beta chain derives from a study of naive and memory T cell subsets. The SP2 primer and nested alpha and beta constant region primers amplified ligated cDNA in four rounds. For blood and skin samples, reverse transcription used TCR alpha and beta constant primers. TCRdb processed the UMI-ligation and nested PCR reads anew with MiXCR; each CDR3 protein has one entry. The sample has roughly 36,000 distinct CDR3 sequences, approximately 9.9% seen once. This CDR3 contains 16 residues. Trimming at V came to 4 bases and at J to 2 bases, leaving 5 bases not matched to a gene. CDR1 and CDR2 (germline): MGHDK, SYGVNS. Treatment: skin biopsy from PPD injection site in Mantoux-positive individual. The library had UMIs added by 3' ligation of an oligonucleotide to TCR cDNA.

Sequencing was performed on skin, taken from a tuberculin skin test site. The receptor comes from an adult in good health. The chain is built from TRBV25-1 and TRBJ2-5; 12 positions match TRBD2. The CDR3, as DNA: TGTGCCAGCAGTGGGCGACTAGCGGGAGCTCAAGAGACCCAGTACTTC. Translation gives CASSGRLAGAQETQYF.